This is a list of T cell receptor beta chains from one sample in a study of CD8+ T cells in alopecia areata. Measured with immunoSEQ multiplex PCR; TCRdb has only the in-frame clones, and not every one. The profile shows 95,000 to 100,000 clones, roughly two thirds of them singletons. The sample in question was CD8+ T cells sorted from blood, obtained at week 4, from a patient treated with tofacitinib. All receptors derive from a human donor with alopecia areata. Each CDR3 is given with its conserved first and last residue. The order of the fields is D gene, V gene, clone size, J gene, CDR3 protein, CDR3 DNA. D genes are given only for firm matches. Clone size is shown for a subset of rows, as once, few, many or a class of expanded clone.

.,TRBV29-1,few,TRBJ1-4,CSVVQDNEKLFF,TGCAGCGTTGTTCAGGATAATGAAAAACTGTTTTTT
.,TRBV7-3,.,TRBJ1-1,CASSLGVQSNTEAFF,TGTGCCAGCAGCTTAGGGGTACAGTCGAACACTGAAGCTTTCTTT
.,TRBV11-2,.,TRBJ1-2,CASSFVGPTLYGYTF,TGTGCCAGCAGCTTTGTGGGACCGACCCTCTATGGCTACACCTTC
TRBD2,TRBV15,once,TRBJ2-7,CATSVPGLAGYEQYF,TGTGCCACATCCGTTCCGGGACTAGCGGGCTACGAGCAGTACTTC
.,TRBV6-5,.,TRBJ1-5,CASSYSIDSNQPQHF,TGTGCCAGCAGTTACTCAATAGATAGCAATCAGCCCCAGCATTTT
TRBD2,TRBV13,once,TRBJ2-3,CASSLRAGVPTDTQYF,TGTGCCAGCAGCTTGAGAGCGGGAGTGCCGACAGATACGCAGTATTTT
TRBD1,TRBV2,.,TRBJ1-1,CASIQGQLTEAFF,TGTGCCAGCATACAGGGACAGCTCACTGAAGCTTTCTTT
.,TRBV7-9,few,TRBJ2-7,CASSLGPRLEQYF,TGTGCCAGCAGCTTAGGCCCAAGGCTGGAGCAGTACTTC
TRBD1,TRBV27,.,TRBJ2-7,CASSPRQGSYEQYF,TGTGCCAGCAGTCCGCGACAGGGCTCCTACGAGCAGTACTTC
.,TRBV5-4,.,TRBJ2-7,CASSLYRAGIYEQYF,TGTGCCAGCAGCTTATATCGAGCCGGGATCTACGAGCAGTACTTC
TRBD2,TRBV29-1,.,TRBJ2-3,CSVEVLAGEITDTQYF,TGCAGCGTTGAGGTACTAGCGGGGGAGATAACAGATACGCAGTATTTT
.,TRBV5-4,.,TRBJ2-4,CATSGAGEAKNIQYF,TGTGCCACCTCGGGGGCAGGGGAAGCCAAAAACATTCAGTACTTC
TRBD2,TRBV7-2,many,TRBJ2-3,CASSLTSGGNTDTQYF,TGTGCCAGCAGCTTAACTAGCGGGGGTAACACAGATACGCAGTATTTT
.,TRBV27,.,TRBJ1-1,CASRNPMRGTEAFF,TGTGCCAGCAGAAACCCGATGCGGGGCACTGAAGCTTTCTTT
TRBD2,TRBV29-1,.,TRBJ2-1,CSVYGLAGVGEQFF,TGCAGCGTGTACGGACTAGCGGGGGTAGGTGAGCAGTTCTTC
TRBD2,TRBV6-1,.,TRBJ2-7,CASRDGLEDLYEQYF,TGTGCCAGCAGGGACGGACTAGAGGACCTCTACGAGCAGTACTTC
.,TRBV7-2,.,TRBJ2-5,CASSFQETQYF,TGTGCCAGCAGCTTCCAAGAGACCCAGTACTTC
TRBD1,TRBV4-1,.,TRBJ2-2,CASLSGTGASTGELFF,TGCGCCAGCCTTTCCGGGACAGGGGCGAGCACCGGGGAGCTGTTTTTT
.,TRBV27,.,TRBJ2-3,CASSYYRSDTQYF,TGTGCCAGCAGCTACTACAGGTCAGATACGCAGTATTTT
.,TRBV28,.,TRBJ1-1,CASTLDSLNTEAFF,TGTGCCAGCACCCTGGACAGTTTGAACACTGAAGCTTTCTTT
TRBD1,TRBV7-9,few,TRBJ1-2,CASSLAGTGTYGYTF,TGTGCCAGCAGCTTAGCGGGGACAGGTACCTATGGCTACACCTTC
.,TRBV29-1,.,TRBJ2-5,CSVEGVRSETQYF,TGCAGCGTTGAAGGGGTTAGGAGTGAGACCCAGTACTTC
.,TRBV13,.,TRBJ2-7,CATSQGSDEQYF,TGTGCCACCTCACAGGGTTCGGACGAGCAGTACTTC
TRBD2,TRBV14,.,TRBJ2-1,CASSPLLERGLYNEQFF,TGTGCCAGCAGTCCCCTATTAGAGCGGGGGTTATACAATGAGCAGTTCTTC
TRBD1,TRBV4-1,many,TRBJ2-7,CASSQTFGTASYEQYF,TGCGCCAGCAGCCAAACTTTCGGGACAGCCTCCTACGAGCAGTACTTC
.,TRBV4-1,.,TRBJ2-2,CASSQTTVSNTGELFF,TGCGCCAGCAGCCAGACGACTGTTTCGAACACCGGGGAGCTGTTTTTT
.,TRBV7-2,.,TRBJ2-3,CASSPILEDTQYF,TGTGCCAGCAGCCCTATATTGGAGGATACGCAGTATTTT
.,TRBV4-1,.,TRBJ2-7,CASSQPTSNEQYF,TGCGCCAGCAGCCAGCCAACTAGCAACGAGCAGTACTTC
TRBD1,TRBV7-8,.,TRBJ2-7,CASSCLPGQGTYEQYF,TGTGCCAGCAGCTGCCTTCCCGGACAGGGGACCTACGAGCAGTACTTC